The clone carrying this T cell receptor (beta chain) was observed at least ten times. Its antigen is still unknown. These data are taken from a study of T cells in Graves' hyperthyroidism and ophthalmopathy. Whole-study results and caveats: A 13 V-J model separated ophthalmopathy from stable hyperthyroidism. Within blood appeared most thyroid clonotypes that had expanded above 0.001.

Orbital computed tomography, thyroid ultrasound, serum thyroxine and TRAb, and clinical symptoms together informed the diagnoses. Amplification targeted TCR beta CDR3 regions from RNA transcripts. The study used the HTBI primer set for a first-round RT-PCR of the TCR CDR3. TCRdb re-called the multiplex PCR reads through MiXCR, storing one row per CDR3 protein. The sample records about 420,000 distinct CDR3 sequences, roughly an eighth being singletons. Germline loops: CDR1 MNHNS, CDR2 SASEGT. V dropped 5 bases and J dropped 9 bases, with 17 bases sitting between them. The CDR3 extends over 14 amino acids.

The chain recombines TRBV6-1 with TRBJ1-5, with D unresolved. This sequence was found in a woman aged 18-29 years with Graves' hyperthyroidism. The sequenced material came from blood. The CDR3 reads CASSFKGDDTPQHF. The CDR3 DNA reads TGTGCCAGCAGTTTTAAAGGCGACGATACGCCCCAGCATTTT.